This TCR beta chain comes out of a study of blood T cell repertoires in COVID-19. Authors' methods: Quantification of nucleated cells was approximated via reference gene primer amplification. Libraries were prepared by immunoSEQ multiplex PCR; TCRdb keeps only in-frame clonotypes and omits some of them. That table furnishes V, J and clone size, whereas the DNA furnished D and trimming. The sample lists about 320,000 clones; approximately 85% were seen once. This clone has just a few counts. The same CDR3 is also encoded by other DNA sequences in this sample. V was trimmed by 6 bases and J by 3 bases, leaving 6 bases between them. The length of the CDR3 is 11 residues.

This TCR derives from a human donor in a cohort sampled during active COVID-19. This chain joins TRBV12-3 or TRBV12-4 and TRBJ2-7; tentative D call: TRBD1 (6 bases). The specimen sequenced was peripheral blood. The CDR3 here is CASSRGYEQYF. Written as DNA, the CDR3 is TGTGCCAGCAGCAGGGGCTACGAGCAGTACTTC.